This T cell receptor (beta chain) was retrieved from a study of PD-1 blockade in classical Hodgkin lymphoma (dated by TCRdb to 2020 to 2022). Describing the broader study: Nivolumab dosing was 3 mg/kg intravenously every 2 weeks, continuing until either disease progression or unacceptable toxicity. The study used CyTOF and TCR beta sequencing to define a peripheral blood immune signature of response to PD-1 blockade in classical Hodgkin lymphoma.

This clone was found a few times. Its antigen specificity is not known. Base qualities are not at hand, and no much larger clone is one base apart. The Qiagen DNeasy kit was used to extract genomic DNA from unsorted PBMCs and from the negatively selected CD4+ and CD8+ fractions. TCR beta CDR3 regions were amplified by immunoSEQ multiplex PCR using primers annealing to V and J segments. A synthetic immune receptor repertoire was used to minimize amplification bias, and any residual bias was removed computationally once sequencing was done. The authors processed their data as follows. Repertoire diversity was quantified as the Shannon entropy index using custom Python scripts. Unsorted, CD4+ and CD8+ repertoires were analyzed separately, except in combined analyses where CD4+ and CD8+ sequences were merged in silico. Clonal expansion was defined as a frequency increase of at least 2-fold after treatment compared with C1D1, and clones undetected at baseline were assigned a pseudocount of 0.5. Clones with 0 or 1 copy at C1D1 were classified as singleton clones, and clones with 2 or more copies were classified as non-singleton clones. Clones expanded in unsorted samples were annotated as CD4+, CD8+ or unknown by matching protein sequences in sorted samples from the same patient. Diversity changes from C1D1 to C4D1 were tested in paired samples using Wilcoxon tests. TCRdb re-hosts the immuneACCESS table, in-frame sequences only. Its copies lack some clones; in the studies checked, an unresolved V gene accounts for under half of them, and the cause for the rest is not known. V, J and clone size were drawn from that table, and D and trimming were deduced from the DNA. This sample has around 92,000 clones in its table, and 83% of those were observed once. Of the sample, around 15% falls within the top ten clones.

Spanning cysteine to phenylalanine, the CDR3 consists of 14 amino acids. Only the CDR3 region is kept as DNA, spanning 42 bases read in frame from base 1. V lost 4 bases and J lost 7 bases, and the count of bases not matched to a germline gene is 6. The germline V gene supplies CDR1 SGHDT and CDR2 YYEEEE. The research as a whole found: Baseline TCR diversity was reported to be lower in newly diagnosed patients than in healthy donors, and even lower in relapsed/refractory patients. Among trial patients, those achieving complete response had baseline diversity similar to that of newly diagnosed patients, while diversity was significantly lower in partial responders and progressors. A significant rise by C4D1 was seen in CD4+ but not CD8+ TCR diversity (p=0.0027 vs p=0.16), with the rise being most apparent in complete responders (p=0.02). The study was limited to a single clinical trial cohort, and causes of repertoire differences, possibly disease activity or prior therapy, remained undefined. Patients starting nivolumab less than 1 year after ASCT had lower diversity and were excluded from later analyses to avoid confounding by immune reconstitution.

The time point label for this specimen denotes: cycle 4 day 1 (C4D1), after more than five weeks of nivolumab. Relapse after autologous stem cell transplantation had occurred in all trial patients, and cohorts A, B and C were distinguished by prior brentuximab vedotin exposure. The trial cohort comprised some 60 patients with relapsed/refractory classical Hodgkin lymphoma whose best overall responses were complete response, partial response or progressive disease. In the multi-cohort phase II CheckMate 205 trial, trial patients received single-agent nivolumab. An independent review committee assessed best overall response by applying the 2007 International Working Group response criteria. Trial PBMCs were collected just before the start of nivolumab (C1D1) and during therapy at cycle 2 day 1 and cycle 4 day 1. Peripheral blood was collected in 8 mL Vacutainer Cell Preparation Tubes, from which PBMCs were isolated by centrifugation and then cryopreserved.

The receptor comes from a human donor with classical Hodgkin lymphoma. The rearranged chain carries TRBV5-6 and TRBJ1-2, with 11 bases matching TRBD1. This specimen consisted of peripheral blood mononuclear cells (PBMCs), obtained before the fourth cycle of nivolumab. Here the CDR3 is given as CASSTGQGVFGYTF. The bases read TGTGCCAGCAGCACGGGACAGGGGGTCTTTGGCTACACCTTC.